One sample yielded the 12 T cell receptor beta chains listed below, sequenced in a study of CXCR3-negative and CXCR3-positive naive CD8 T cells. Whole-study results and caveats: TRB CDR3s of CXCR3-positive naive cells were more hydrophobic than those of CXCR3-negative naive cells.

For these TCRs, the target antigens are not known. cDNA libraries for TRB were generated by 5' RACE incorporating UMI labels. With the 5' RACE reads reprocessed, TCRdb shows one record per CDR3 protein and no DNA. The repertoire table contains some 140,000 distinct CDR3 sequences. Source material: naive CXCR3+ CD8+ T cells from blood. Subset described: CD45RO-CCR7+CD27+CD95- naive CD8+ T cells expressing CXCR3 (TNR3+). These receptors were taken from a human donor in good health. Some clones in this sample may be carry-over from other donors' samples.

The gene calls are TRBV29-1 and TRBJ2-7. There are 13 residues in the CDR3. CDR1 is SQVTM, CDR2 ANQGSEA, per germline. The CDR3 reads CSVLIDTNYEQYF.

The chain combines TRBV29-1 with TRBJ1-1. In germline, CDR1 is SQVTM, CDR2 ANQGSEA. The CDR3 runs 12 residues. CDR3: CSVQGESPEAFF.

J is TRBJ2-2 and V is TRBV29-1; as DNA is missing, the TRBD1 call by TCRdb cannot be tested. The CDR3 has 16 amino acids. Germline loops: CDR1 SQVTM, CDR2 ANQGSEA. The CDR3 is CSVHAPGQGNTGELFF.

The chain links TRBV28 to TRBJ2-3; the TCRdb D gene call, TRBD2, has no DNA to confirm it. CDR1 and CDR2 from the germline V gene are MDHEN and SYDVKM. This CDR3 region has 15 residues. CDR3: CASSLLAPKGDTQYF. The full variable domain, its missing parts supplied by reference TRBV28 and TRBJ2-3, is DVKVTQSSRYLVKRTGEKVFLECVQDMDHENMFWYRQDPGLGLRLIYFSYDVKMKEKGDIPEGYSVSREKKERFSLILESASTNQTSMYLCASSLLAPKGDTQYFGPGTRLTVL.

J is TRBJ2-1 and V is TRBV7-9; TCRdb reports TRBD1, a call that lacks DNA to check it against. The length of the CDR3 is 16 residues. Germline-derived CDR1 and CDR2 are SEHNR and FQNEAQ (reference sequence). The CDR3 protein is CASSPPGVGEGNEQFF.

The V and J genes are TRBV7-3 and TRBJ2-4; with no DNA, the TCRdb D assignment of TRBD1 cannot be verified. Germline V lookup: CDR1 SGHTA, CDR2 FQGTGA. CDR3 size: 17 residues. CDR3: CASSLYSRTRLKNIQYF.

The chain has TRBV29-1 and TRBJ2-5; TCRdb proposes TRBD2, but this gene call is untestable without DNA. The CDR3 length is 16 residues. Per germline, CDR1 SQVTM and CDR2 ANQGSEA. CDR3 sequence reads: CSFPLPSTDIQEAQYF. Full variable domain (remainder filled in from reference TRBV29-1 and TRBJ2-5): SAVISQKPSRDICQRGTSLTIQCQVDSQVTMMFWYRQQPGQSLTLIATANQGSEATYESGFVIDKFPISRPNLTFSTLTVSNMSPEDSSIYLCSFPLPSTDIQEAQYFGPGTRLLVL.

The J gene is TRBJ2-7, the V gene TRBV21-1; the TCRdb call, TRBD1, lacks DNA for checking. TRBV21-1 is recorded as a pseudogene. There are 16 residues in the CDR3. The CDR3 protein is CASSRLPGQESYEQYF.

The chain joins TRBV7-3 to TRBJ2-1; there is no DNA to check the TCRdb D call of TRBD1. In germline, CDR1 is SGHTA, CDR2 FQGTGA. This CDR3 has 12 residues. The CDR3 spells CASSTHRGEQFF.

CDR3 in amino acids: CASGKLAGGPETQYF. This chain joins TRBV28 and TRBJ2-5; TCRdb's D gene call, TRBD2, goes unchecked for lack of DNA. The CDR3 spans 15 residues. The germline V gene encodes CDR1 MDHEN and CDR2 SYDVKM. Full variable domain (remainder filled in from reference TRBV28 and TRBJ2-5): DVKVTQSSRYLVKRTGEKVFLECVQDMDHENMFWYRQDPGLGLRLIYFSYDVKMKEKGDIPEGYSVSREKKERFSLILESASTNQTSMYLCASGKLAGGPETQYFGPGTRLLVL.

This sequence joins TRBV6-1 and TRBJ2-4; lacking DNA, the TRBD1 call made by TCRdb goes unchecked. CDR3 length: 18 residues. Germline assignment: CDR1 MNHNS and CDR2 SASEGT. The CDR3 sequence: CASSVGAAGTLAKNIQYF.

The chain has TRBV5-1 and TRBJ2-7; TCRdb proposes TRBD1, but this gene call is untestable without DNA. The CDR3 extends over 12 amino acids. The V gene's germline CDR1 is SGHRS and CDR2 YFSETQ. The CDR3 protein is CASSSEGGEQYF.